This T cell receptor (beta chain) was found in a study of T cells in Graves' hyperthyroidism and ophthalmopathy. Study at large: Blood was drawn when the patient was first diagnosed and still untreated.

With duration under 3 months, ophthalmopathy was active: Clinical Activity Score at least 3, NOSPECS at least 4. The diagnoses drew upon clinical symptoms, serum thyroxine and TRAb, thyroid ultrasound and orbital computed tomography. An approximately 10 ml volume of fresh peripheral blood provided the PBMCs. RNA transcripts gave rise to amplified TCR beta CDR3 regions. The TCR CDR3 was amplified in a first-round RT-PCR using the HTBI primer set. TCRdb reprocessed the multiplex PCR reads via MiXCR and lists one record per CDR3 protein. The sample has about 640,000 distinct CDR3 sequences; less than 25% are singletons. V gave up 3 bases and J gave up 6 bases, with 19 bases separating them. This CDR3 is 16 amino acids long. In germline, CDR1 is LGHDT, CDR2 YNNKEL (reference sequence).

The specimen was blood. This chain links TRBV3-1 with TRBJ2-3, with D perhaps TRBD1 (6 bases). This receptor was taken from a man younger than 40 with Graves' ophthalmopathy. The CDR3 sequence: CASSHSGTPSKDTQYF. In nucleotides, the CDR3 is TGTGCCAGCAGCCATTCCGGGACACCCTCGAAGGATACGCAGTATTTT.